The T cell receptor (beta chain) under discussion was sequenced for a study of OX40 agonist ivuxolimab in advanced cancers. The study, taken as a whole, reports: The mean number of expanded clones was higher in CD8+ T cells than in CD4+.

Profiling relied on immunoSEQ multiplex PCR, and the TCRdb table lists in-frame clones only, not all of them. The table shows roughly 63,000 clones, with 80% to 90% occurring only once. From germline, CDR1 is SEHNR and CDR2 FQNEAQ (reference sequence). The CDR3 loop spans 14 amino acids. Trimming took 5 bases from V and 7 from J, leaving 15 bases between them. Peripheral blood came from all dose cohorts at three timepoints. A remark on this clone: Its specificity is unknown.

This sequence was found in an adult with an advanced solid tumor such as melanoma, head and neck, liver or kidney cancer. The chain links TRBV7-9 to TRBJ2-1; D perhaps matches TRBD2 (6 bases). The sample was CD4+ or CD8+ T cells sorted from blood, taken in a trial of the OX40 agonist ivuxolimab. The CDR3: CASSLGLVVNEQFF. In nucleotides, the CDR3 is TGTGCCAGCAGCCTGGGACTTGTAGTAAATGAGCAGTTCTTC. The variable domain in full, completed from reference TRBV7-9 and TRBJ2-1, reads DTGVSQNPRHKITKRGQNVTFRCDPISEHNRLYWYRQTLGQGPEFLTYFQNEAQLEKSRLLSDRFSAERPKGSFSTLEIQRTEQGDSAMYLCASSLGLVVNEQFFGPGTRLTVL.